Following are 15 T cell receptor beta chains from one sample sequenced in a study of early T cells in non-severe SARS-CoV-2 infection. TCRdb reanalysed the 5' RACE reads using MiXCR and keeps one entry per CDR3 protein. Among about 30,000 distinct CDR3 sequences, roughly 3.9% were seen once, and the ten largest hold around 8.5%. Sequencing used whole blood. All receptors come from an adult who was a healthcare worker with PCR-confirmed SARS-CoV-2 infection or an uninfected control (not recorded which).

This clonotype was seen a handful of times. The chain links TRBV7-9 to TRBJ1-4; 7 nucleotides line up with TRBD1. The V gene end was trimmed by 5 bases and the J gene end by 8 bases; junction bases not matched to a gene: 14. The CDR3 runs 16 residues. Germline V CDR1 and CDR2: SEHNR, FQNEAQ (reference sequence). In nucleotides, the CDR3 is TGTGCCAGCAGCCTCGCGGGGGAGGGGGCTGGCGAAAAACTGTTTTTT. Translated, it gives CASSLAGEGAGEKLFF.

In this sample, this clonotype turned up a few times. The chain joins TRBV6-6 to TRBJ2-7; no firm D call. Germline CDR1 and CDR2: MNHNY and SVGAGI (reference sequence). The CDR3 has 15 residues. The ends were cut back, 7 bases at V and 1 base at J, with 17 bases in the middle. CDR3 coding DNA: TGTGCCAGCAACCCCTCGGATAGAAAGTCCTACGAGCAGTACTTC. This sequence encodes CASNPSDRKSYEQYF.

This clonotype was picked up a small number of times. This CDR3 reads CASSPAGGLNEQFF. DNA of the CDR3: TGTGCCAGCAGCCCCGCGGGAGGACTTAATGAGCAGTTCTTC. The rearrangement joins TRBV9 to TRBJ2-1, with 8 bases aligning to TRBD2. Germline loops: CDR1 SGDLS, CDR2 YYNGEE. J gave up 7 bases and V 4 bases, and 7 bases lay outside the gene matches. This CDR3 has 14 residues.

The sample holds many counts of this clonotype. The rearrangement uses TRBV5-6 and TRBJ2-7; D call uncertain. V shed 3 bases and J shed 7 bases, with 14 bases lying between them. The germline gives CDR1 SGHDT, CDR2 YYEEEE. The CDR3 extends over 13 amino acids. The CDR3 DNA reads TGTGCCAGCAGCTATTTCAGCATTGAGGAGCAGTACTTC. Its translation is CASSYFSIEEQYF.

This clonotype has only a few counts. This rearrangement joins TRBV19 to TRBJ1-2; D is unresolved. V gave up 5 bases and J gave up 2 bases, with 18 bases separating them. In germline, CDR1 is LNHDA, CDR2 SQIVND (reference sequence). The CDR3 totals 16 residues. Written as DNA, the CDR3 is TGTGCCAGTAGTGTCCGCGGGTCGAAAGCAAACTATGGCTACACCTTC. Translated, it gives CASSVRGSKANYGYTF.

There are many counts of this clonotype. This chain uses TRBV20-1 with TRBJ2-7; 13 nucleotides line up with TRBD2. The CDR3 spans 20 residues. CDR1 and CDR2 from the germline V gene are DFQATT and SNEGSKA (reference sequence). V gave up 0 bases and J gave up 3 bases; unmatched junction bases: 17. CDR3 sequence (DNA): TGCAGTGCTAGAGATCGGTCTACCCCCCTACTAGCGGGGGGGGACTACGAGCAGTACTTC. Translating gives CSARDRSTPLLAGGDYEQYF.

This clonotype was detected a few times. The gene calls are TRBV5-5 and TRBJ2-7, with a weak D call TRBD2 (6 bases). V was shortened by 0 bases and J by 6 bases, with 16 bases between the two germline ends. Germline V CDR1 and CDR2: SGHKS, YYEKEE (reference sequence). The CDR3 runs 15 residues. In DNA form, the CDR3 reads TGTGCCAGCAGCTTGGCGGCGGGGAATGTGGGCGAGCAGTACTTC. Its translation is CASSLAAGNVGEQYF.

This clonotype has more than one count but fewer than ten. This chain uses TRBV4-3 with TRBJ1-1; D is perhaps TRBD1 (5 bases). There are 15 residues in the CDR3. The germline V gene has CDR1 LGHNA and CDR2 YSLEER. V lost 1 base, J lost 11 bases, and 20 bases lay in between. Here the CDR3 reads CASSQGGEGTFGAFF. CDR3 bases: TGCGCCAGCAGCCAAGGAGGGGAGGGGACCTTCGGGGCTTTCTTT.

This clonotype came up many times. The chain has TRBV1 and TRBJ1-5. TRBV1 is noted as a pseudogene. This CDR3 spans 17 amino acids. This CDR3 reads CTSSQDREEGNQSPQHF. CDR3 in DNA: TGCACCAGCAGCCAAGACAGGGAGGAAGGCAATCAGTCCCCCCAGCATTTT.

This clonotype has more than one count but fewer than ten. The rearrangement joins TRBV4-1 to TRBJ1-4; 10 nucleotides align to TRBD1. The CDR3 runs 16 residues. V lost 4 bases and J lost 5; bases outside the gene matches: 7. Germline values: CDR1 MGHRA, CDR2 YSYEKL. CDR3 sequence: CASSRLGQGGNEKLFF. In DNA form, the CDR3 reads TGCGCCAGCAGCCGATTAGGACAGGGGGGGAATGAAAAACTGTTTTTT.

This clonotype has ten or more counts. This rearrangement joins TRBV5-5 to TRBJ2-3, with D tentatively TRBD2 (7 bases). Germline values: CDR1 SGHKS, CDR2 YYEKEE (reference sequence). This CDR3 contains 15 residues. V was shortened by 1 base and J by 2 bases, with 11 bases between the two germline ends. The CDR3 nucleotides read TGTGCCAGCAGCTTGAACAGGGACTACACAGATACGCAGTATTTT. It encodes CASSLNRDYTDTQYF.

This clonotype was observed many times. The chain is built from TRBV7-2 and TRBJ1-1; D is perhaps TRBD1 (5 bases). Looked up from germline, CDR1 is SGHTA and CDR2 is FQGNSA. Trimming shortened V by 4 bases and J by 1 base, and 7 bases separated the two germline ends. This CDR3 is built from 13 residues. Here the CDR3 reads CASSSTGNTEAFF. The CDR3, as DNA: TGTGCCAGCAGCTCCACAGGGAACACTGAAGCTTTCTTT. Supplemented by reference TRBV7-2 and TRBJ1-1, the full variable domain reads GAGVSQSPSNKVTEKGKDVELRCDPISGHTALYWYRQSLGQGLEFLIYFQGNSAPDKSGLPSDRFSAERTGGSVSTLTIQRTQQEDSAVYLCASSSTGNTEAFFGQGTRLTVV.

In this sample, this clonotype turned up many times. The chain links TRBV5-1 to TRBJ1-5, with TRBD1 matching over 7 bases. V dropped 4 bases and J dropped 3; count of bases not matched to a gene: 7. The CDR3 runs 15 residues. Per the germline V gene, CDR1 is SGHRS and CDR2 is YFSETQ. DNA of the CDR3: TGCGCCAGCAGCCTCTCCGGACAGGACAATCAGCCCCAGCATTTT. Translation gives CASSLSGQDNQPQHF.

At least ten counts were recorded for this clonotype. The rearrangement uses TRBV19 and TRBJ2-7, with D unresolved. CDR3 length equals 15 residues. V was pared by 5 bases and J by 2 bases, with 16 bases between. The germline V gene has CDR1 LNHDA and CDR2 SQIVND (reference sequence). The CDR3 DNA reads as TGTGCCAGTAGTGCCGGGCCATACGAACCCTACGAGCAGTACTTC. The encoded protein is CASSAGPYEPYEQYF. Looking up the rest from reference TRBV19 and TRBJ2-7 gives the full variable domain: DGGITQSPKYLFRKEGQNVTLSCEQNLNHDAMYWYRQDPGQGLRLIYYSQIVNDFQKGDIAEGYSVSREKKESFPLTVTSAQKNPTAFYLCASSAGPYEPYEQYFGPGTRLTVT.

This clonotype has ten or more counts. This rearrangement joins TRBV5-1 to TRBJ1-2, with D hard to call. Trimming left V 4 bases short and J 0 bases short, with 7 bases between. Germline V gene sequence: CDR1 SGHRS, CDR2 YFSETQ. The CDR3 is made up of 13 amino acids. CDR3 DNA: TGCGCCAGCAGCCCCAGTACTAACTATGGCTACACCTTC. This translates into CASSPSTNYGYTF. The whole variable domain, filled in from reference TRBV5-1 and TRBJ1-2, reads KAGVTQTPRYLIKTRGQQVTLSCSPISGHRSVSWYQQTPGQGLQFLFEYFSETQRNKGNFPGRFSGRQFSNSRSEMNVSTLELGDSALYLCASSPSTNYGYTFGSGTRLTVV.